This section outlines one TCR beta chain sequence together with its context. Antigen specificity is unknown. CDR3 length: 12 amino acids. CDR1 is MDHEN and CDR2 is SYDVKM in the germline V gene. V was trimmed by 6 bases and J by 5 bases, leaving 7 bases between them. The sample belongs to a study of regulatory T cells in long-lasting Graves disease. The wider study: Newly diagnosed Graves' patients had taken antithyroid drugs under 3 months.

CDR3 regions were amplified by Arm-PCR using iRepertoire HTBI primers to build TCR beta libraries. TCRdb re-analysed the multiplex PCR reads in MiXCR, keeping a single row per CDR3 protein. Here the sample spans 400,000 to 500,000 distinct CDR3 sequences, roughly 17% being singletons. Study-level points and caveats: Persistent patients shared more public clonotypes (about 2,700) than newly diagnosed patients (approximately 1,000). Limited samples may have lowered accuracy.

Time point denoted: newly diagnosed GD, antithyroid drugs for less than 3 months. Extracted PBMC RNA gave rise to the TCR library. A further study also used this sample, focusing on T cells in Graves' hyperthyroidism and ophthalmopathy. That paper states: Patients aged 18 to 65 had newly diagnosed hyperthyroidism lasting under 2 months.

The specimen was peripheral blood mononuclear cells (PBMCs), collected at new diagnosis, from a patient treated with antithyroid drugs. This chain links TRBV28 with TRBJ2-2; D gene uncertain. The receptor was isolated from a woman aged 18-29 years with Graves disease. The CDR3 is CASSWVTGELFF. DNA for the CDR3: TGTGCCAGCAGCTGGGTGACCGGGGAGCTGTTTTTT.